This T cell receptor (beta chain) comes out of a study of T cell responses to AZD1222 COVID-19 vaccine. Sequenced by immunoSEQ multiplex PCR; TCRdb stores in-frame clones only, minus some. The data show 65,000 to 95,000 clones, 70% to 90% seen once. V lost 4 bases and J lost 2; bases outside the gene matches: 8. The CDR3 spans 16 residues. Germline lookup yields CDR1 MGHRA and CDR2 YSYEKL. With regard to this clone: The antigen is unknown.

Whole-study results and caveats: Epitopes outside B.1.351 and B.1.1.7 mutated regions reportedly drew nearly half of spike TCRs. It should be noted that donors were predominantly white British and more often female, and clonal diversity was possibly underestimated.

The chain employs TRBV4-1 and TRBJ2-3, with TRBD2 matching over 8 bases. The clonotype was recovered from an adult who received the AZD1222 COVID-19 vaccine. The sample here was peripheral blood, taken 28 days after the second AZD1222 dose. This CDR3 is CASSRLPGGNTDTQYF. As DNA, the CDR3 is TGCGCCAGCAGCCGCCTTCCGGGGGGGAACACAGATACGCAGTATTTT.